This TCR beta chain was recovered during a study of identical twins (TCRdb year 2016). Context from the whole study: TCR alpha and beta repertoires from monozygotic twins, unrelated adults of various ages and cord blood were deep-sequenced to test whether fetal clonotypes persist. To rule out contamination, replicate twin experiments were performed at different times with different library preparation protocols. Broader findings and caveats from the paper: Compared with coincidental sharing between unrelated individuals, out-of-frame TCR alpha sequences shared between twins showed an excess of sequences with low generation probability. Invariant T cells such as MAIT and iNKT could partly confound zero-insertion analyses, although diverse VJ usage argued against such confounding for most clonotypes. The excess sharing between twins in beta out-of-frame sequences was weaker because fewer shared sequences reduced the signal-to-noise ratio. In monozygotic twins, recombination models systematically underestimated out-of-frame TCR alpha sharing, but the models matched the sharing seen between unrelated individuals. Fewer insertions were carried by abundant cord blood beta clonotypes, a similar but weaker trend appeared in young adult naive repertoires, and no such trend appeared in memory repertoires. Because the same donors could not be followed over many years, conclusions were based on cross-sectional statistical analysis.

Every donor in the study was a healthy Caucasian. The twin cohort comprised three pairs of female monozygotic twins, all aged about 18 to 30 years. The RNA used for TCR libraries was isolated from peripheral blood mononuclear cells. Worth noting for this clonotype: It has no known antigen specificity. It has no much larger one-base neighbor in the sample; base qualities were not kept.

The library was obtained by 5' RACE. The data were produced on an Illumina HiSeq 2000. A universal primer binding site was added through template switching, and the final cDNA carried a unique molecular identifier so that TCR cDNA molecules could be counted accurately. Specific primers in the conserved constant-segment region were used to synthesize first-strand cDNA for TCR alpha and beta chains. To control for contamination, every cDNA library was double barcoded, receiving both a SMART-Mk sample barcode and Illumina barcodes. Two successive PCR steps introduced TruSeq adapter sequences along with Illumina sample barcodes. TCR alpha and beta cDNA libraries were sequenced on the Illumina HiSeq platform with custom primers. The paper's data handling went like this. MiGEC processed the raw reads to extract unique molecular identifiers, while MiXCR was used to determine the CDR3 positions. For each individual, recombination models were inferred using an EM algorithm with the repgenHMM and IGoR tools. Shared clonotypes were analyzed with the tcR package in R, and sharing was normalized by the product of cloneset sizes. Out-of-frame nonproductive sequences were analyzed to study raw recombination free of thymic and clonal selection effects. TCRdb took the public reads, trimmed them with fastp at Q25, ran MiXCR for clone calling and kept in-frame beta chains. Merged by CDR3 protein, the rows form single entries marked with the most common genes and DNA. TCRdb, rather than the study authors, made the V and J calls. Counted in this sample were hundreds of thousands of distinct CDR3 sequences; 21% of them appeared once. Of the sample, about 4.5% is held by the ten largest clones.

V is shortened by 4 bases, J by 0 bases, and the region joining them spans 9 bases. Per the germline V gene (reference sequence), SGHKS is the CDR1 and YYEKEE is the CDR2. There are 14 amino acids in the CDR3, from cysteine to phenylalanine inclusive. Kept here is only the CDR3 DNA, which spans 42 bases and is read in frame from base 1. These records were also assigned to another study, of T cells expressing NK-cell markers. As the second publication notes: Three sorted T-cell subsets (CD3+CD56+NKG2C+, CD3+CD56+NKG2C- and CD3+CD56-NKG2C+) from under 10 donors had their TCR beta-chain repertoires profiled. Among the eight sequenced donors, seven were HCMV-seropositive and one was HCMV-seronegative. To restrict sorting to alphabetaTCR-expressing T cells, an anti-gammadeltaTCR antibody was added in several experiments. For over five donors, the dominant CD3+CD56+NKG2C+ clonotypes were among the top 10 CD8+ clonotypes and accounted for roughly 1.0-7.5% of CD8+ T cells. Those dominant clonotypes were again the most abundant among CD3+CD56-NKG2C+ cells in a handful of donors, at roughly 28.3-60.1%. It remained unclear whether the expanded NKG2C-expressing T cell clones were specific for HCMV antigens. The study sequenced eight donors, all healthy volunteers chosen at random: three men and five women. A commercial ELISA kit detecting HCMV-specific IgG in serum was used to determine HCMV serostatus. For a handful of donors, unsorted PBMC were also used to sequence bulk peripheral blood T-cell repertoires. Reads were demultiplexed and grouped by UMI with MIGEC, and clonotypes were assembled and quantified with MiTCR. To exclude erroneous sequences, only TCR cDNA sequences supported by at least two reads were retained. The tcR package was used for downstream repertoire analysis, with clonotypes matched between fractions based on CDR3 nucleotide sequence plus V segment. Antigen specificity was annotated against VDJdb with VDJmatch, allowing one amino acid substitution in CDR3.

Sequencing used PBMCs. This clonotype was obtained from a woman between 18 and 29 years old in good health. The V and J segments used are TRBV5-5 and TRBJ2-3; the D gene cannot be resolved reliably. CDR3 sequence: CASSPGWSTDTQYF. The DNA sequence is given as TGTGCCAGCAGCCCCGGGTGGAGCACAGATACGCAGTATTTT.